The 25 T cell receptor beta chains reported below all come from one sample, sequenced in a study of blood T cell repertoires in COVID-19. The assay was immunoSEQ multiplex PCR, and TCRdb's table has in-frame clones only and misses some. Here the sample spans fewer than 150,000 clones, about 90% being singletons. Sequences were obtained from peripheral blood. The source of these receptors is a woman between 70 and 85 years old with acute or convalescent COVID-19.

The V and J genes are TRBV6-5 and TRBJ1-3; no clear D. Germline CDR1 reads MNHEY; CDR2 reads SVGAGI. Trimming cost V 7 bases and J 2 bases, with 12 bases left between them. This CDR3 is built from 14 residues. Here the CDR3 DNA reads TGTGCCAGCACGAGCGGGGAAGCTGGAAACACCATATATTTT. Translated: CASTSGEAGNTIYF.

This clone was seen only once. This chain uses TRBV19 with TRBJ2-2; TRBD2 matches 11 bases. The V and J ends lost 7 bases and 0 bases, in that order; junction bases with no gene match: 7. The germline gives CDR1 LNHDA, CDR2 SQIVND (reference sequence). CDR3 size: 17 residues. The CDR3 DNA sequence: TGTGCCAGTACGCCCACTAGCGGGGGAGCGAACACCGGGGAGCTGTTTTTT. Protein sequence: CASTPTSGGANTGELFF.

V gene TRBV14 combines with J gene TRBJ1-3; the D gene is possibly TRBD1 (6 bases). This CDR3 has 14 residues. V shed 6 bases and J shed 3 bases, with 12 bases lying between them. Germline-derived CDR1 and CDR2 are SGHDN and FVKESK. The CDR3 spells CASRSQGYGNTIYF. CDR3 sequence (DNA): TGTGCCAGCAGGTCCCAGGGGTATGGAAACACCATATATTTT.

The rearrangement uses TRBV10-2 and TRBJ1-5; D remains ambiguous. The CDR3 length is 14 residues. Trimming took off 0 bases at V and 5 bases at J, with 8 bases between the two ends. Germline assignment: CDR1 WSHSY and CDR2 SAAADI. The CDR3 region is CASSESSIYQPQHF. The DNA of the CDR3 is TGCGCCAGCAGTGAGTCTTCAATTTATCAGCCCCAGCATTTT.

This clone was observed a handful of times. CDR3 DNA: TGTGCCAGCAGTTTCGTATTCGACACTGAAGCTTTCTTT. This codes for CASSFVFDTEAFF. This chain uses TRBV27 with TRBJ1-1; D remains unclear. CDR1 is MNHEY and CDR2 is SMNVEV in the germline V gene (reference sequence). The V gene lost 3 bases and the J gene lost 3 bases, with 8 bases spanning the gap. The CDR3 extends over 13 amino acids.

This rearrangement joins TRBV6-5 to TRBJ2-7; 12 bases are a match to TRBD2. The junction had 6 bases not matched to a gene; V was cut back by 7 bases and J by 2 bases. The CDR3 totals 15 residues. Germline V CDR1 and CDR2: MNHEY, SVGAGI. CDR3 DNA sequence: TGTGCCAGCACCCGGACTAGCGGGACTCCCTACGAGCAGTACTTC. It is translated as CASTRTSGTPYEQYF.

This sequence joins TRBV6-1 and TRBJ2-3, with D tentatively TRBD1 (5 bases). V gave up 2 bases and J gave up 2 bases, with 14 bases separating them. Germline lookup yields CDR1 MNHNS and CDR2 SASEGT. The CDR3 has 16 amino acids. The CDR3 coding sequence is TGTGCCAGCAGTGAATCTCAGGGCCTTCCCACAGATACGCAGTATTTT. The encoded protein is CASSESQGLPTDTQYF.

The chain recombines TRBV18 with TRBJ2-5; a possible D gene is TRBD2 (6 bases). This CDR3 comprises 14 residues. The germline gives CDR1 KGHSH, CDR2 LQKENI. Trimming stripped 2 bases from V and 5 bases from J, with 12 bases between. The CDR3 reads CASSPGTATETQYF. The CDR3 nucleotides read TGTGCCAGCTCACCAGGGACTGCGACGGAGACCCAGTACTTC.

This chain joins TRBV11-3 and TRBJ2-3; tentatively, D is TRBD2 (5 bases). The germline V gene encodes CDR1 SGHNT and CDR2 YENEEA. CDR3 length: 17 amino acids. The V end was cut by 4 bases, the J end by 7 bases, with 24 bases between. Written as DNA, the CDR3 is TGTGCCAGCAGCTCCTTCGGTATGGCTAGCATTGTGTATACGCAGTATTTT. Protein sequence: CASSSFGMASIVYTQYF.

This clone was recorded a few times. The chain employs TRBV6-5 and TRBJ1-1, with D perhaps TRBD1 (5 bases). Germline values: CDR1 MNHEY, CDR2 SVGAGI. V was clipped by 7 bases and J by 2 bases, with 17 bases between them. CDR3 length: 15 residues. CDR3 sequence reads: CASIEWGWTNTEAFF. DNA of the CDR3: TGTGCCAGCATAGAGTGGGGATGGACAAACACTGAAGCTTTCTTT.

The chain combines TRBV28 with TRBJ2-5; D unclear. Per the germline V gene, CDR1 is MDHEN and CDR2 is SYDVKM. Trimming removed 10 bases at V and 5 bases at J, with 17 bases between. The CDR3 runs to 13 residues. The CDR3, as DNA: TGTGCCACATCCGCCCCGGTTGTGGAGACCCAGTACTTC. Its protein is CATSAPVVETQYF.

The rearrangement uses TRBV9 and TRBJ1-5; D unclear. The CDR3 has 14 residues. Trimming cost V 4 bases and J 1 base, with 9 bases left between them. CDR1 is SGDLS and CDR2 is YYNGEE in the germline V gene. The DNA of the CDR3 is TGTGCCAGCAGCCCTCTGGAGAGCAATCAGCCCCAGCATTTT. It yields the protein CASSPLESNQPQHF. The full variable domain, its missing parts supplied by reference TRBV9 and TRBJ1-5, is DSGVTQTPKHLITATGQRVTLRCSPRSGDLSVYWYQQSLDQGLQFLIQYYNGEERAKGNILERFSAQQFPDLHSELNLSSLELGDSALYFCASSPLESNQPQHFGDGTRLSIL.

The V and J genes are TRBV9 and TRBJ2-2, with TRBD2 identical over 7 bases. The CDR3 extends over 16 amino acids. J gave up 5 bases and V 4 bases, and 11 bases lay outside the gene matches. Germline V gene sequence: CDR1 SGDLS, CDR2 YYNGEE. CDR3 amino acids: CASSPAGSGDTGELFF. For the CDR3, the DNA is TGTGCCAGCAGCCCCGCCGGCAGCGGGGATACCGGGGAGCTGTTTTTT.

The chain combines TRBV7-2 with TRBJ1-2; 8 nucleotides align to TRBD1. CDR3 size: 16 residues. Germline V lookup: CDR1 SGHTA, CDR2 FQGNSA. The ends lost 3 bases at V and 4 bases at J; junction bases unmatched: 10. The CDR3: CASSFRQGSFFYGYTF. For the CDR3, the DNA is TGTGCCAGCAGCTTCCGACAGGGGAGCTTCTTCTATGGCTACACCTTC.

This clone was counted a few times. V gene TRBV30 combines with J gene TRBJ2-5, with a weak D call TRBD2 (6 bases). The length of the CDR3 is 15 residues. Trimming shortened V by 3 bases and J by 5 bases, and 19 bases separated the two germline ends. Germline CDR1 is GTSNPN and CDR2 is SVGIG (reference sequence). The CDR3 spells CAWSFTASGRETQYF. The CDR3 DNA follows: TGTGCCTGGAGCTTTACAGCCTCGGGGAGGGAGACCCAGTACTTC.

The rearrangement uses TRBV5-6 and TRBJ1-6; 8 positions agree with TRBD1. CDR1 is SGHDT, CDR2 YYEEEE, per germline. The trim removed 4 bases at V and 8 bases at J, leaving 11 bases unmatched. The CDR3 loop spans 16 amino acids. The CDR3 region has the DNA TGTGCCAGCAGCAGTGCCCGGACAGGGATGGATTCACCCCTCCACTTT. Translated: CASSSARTGMDSPLHF.

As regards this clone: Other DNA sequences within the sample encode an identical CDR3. The CDR3 reads CASSPGQSTDTQYF. The CDR3 DNA is TGCGCCAGCAGTCCAGGACAGTCCACAGATACGCAGTATTTT. The chain is built from TRBV5-1 and TRBJ2-3, with D maybe TRBD1 (6 bases). The V and J ends lost 5 bases and 2 bases respectively, with 12 bases between them. The CDR3 is 14 amino acids. Per the germline V gene, CDR1 is SGHRS and CDR2 is YFSETQ.

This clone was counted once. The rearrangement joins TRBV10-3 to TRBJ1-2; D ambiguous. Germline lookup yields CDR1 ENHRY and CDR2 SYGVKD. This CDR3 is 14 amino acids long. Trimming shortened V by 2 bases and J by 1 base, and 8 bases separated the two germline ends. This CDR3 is CAISEEGINYGYTF. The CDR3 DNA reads TGTGCCATCAGTGAGGAGGGAATTAACTATGGCTACACCTTC.

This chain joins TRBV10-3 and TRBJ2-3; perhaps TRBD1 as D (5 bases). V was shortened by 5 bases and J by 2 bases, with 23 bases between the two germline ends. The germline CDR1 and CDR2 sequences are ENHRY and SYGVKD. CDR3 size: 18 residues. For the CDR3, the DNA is TGTGCCATCAGTCAAACAGGCGCCGCTCGGGCCGACACAGATACGCAGTATTTT. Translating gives CAISQTGAARADTDTQYF.

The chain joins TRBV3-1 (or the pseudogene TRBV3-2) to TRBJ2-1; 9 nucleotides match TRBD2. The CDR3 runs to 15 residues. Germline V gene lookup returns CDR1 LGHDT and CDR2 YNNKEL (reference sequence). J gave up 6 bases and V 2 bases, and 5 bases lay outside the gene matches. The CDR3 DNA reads TGTGCCAGCAGCCAACTAGCGGGGACCCGCAATGAGCAGTTCTTC. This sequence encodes CASSQLAGTRNEQFF.

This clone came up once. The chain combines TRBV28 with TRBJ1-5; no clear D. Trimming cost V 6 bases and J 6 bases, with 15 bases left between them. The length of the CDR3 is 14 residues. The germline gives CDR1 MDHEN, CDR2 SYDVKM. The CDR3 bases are TGTGCCAGCAGGACCCTTCCGGGGTCTCAGCCCCAGCATTTT. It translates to CASRTLPGSQPQHF.

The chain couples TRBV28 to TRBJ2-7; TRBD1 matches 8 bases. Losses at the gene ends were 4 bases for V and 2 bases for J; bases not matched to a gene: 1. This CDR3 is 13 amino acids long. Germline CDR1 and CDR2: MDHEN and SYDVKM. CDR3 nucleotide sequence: TGTGCCAGCAGTTACAGGGGGACCTACGAGCAGTACTTC. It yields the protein CASSYRGTYEQYF.

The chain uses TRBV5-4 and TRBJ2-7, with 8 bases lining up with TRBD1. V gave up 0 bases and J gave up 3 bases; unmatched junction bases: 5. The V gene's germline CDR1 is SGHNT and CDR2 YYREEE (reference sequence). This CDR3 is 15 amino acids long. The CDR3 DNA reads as TGTGCCAGCAGCTTGGGATGGACAGGGAGCTACGAGCAGTACTTC. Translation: CASSLGWTGSYEQYF.

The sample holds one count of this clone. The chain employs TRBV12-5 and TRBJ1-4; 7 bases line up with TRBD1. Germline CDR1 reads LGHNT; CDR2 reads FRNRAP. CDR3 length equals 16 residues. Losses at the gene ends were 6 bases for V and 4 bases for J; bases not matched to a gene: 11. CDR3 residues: CASGPTRDSSNEKLFF. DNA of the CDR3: TGTGCTAGTGGCCCCACCAGGGACAGCAGTAATGAAAAACTGTTTTTT.

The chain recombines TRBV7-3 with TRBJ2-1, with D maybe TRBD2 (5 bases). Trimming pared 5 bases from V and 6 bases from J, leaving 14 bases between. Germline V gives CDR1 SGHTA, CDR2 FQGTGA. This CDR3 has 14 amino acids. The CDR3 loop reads CASSPSGVSNEQFF. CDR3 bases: TGTGCCAGCAGCCCATCCGGGGTTAGCAATGAGCAGTTCTTC.